What follows are 2 T cell receptor beta chains derived from one specimen sequenced in a study of T cells in localized non-small cell lung cancer. This table comes from immunoSEQ multiplex PCR, and its TCRdb copy is limited to in-frame clones, with some not included. The sample gives about 78,000 clones, 84% of which show up once; more than 2.5% is in the top ten. The material sequenced was peripheral blood, taken before any cancer treatment. Receptor source: a man aged 40-75 years with stage I lung adenocarcinoma.

On this clone: The sample carries other DNA sequences with the same CDR3. V and J are TRBV30 and TRBJ1-4; D gene uncertain. V dropped 4 bases and J dropped 4 bases, with 7 bases sitting between them. The CDR3 extends over 12 amino acids. The germline gives CDR1 GTSNPN, CDR2 SVGIG (reference sequence). In nucleotides, the CDR3 is TGTGCCTGGAAAGTACTTAATGAAAAACTGTTTTTT. It yields the protein CAWKVLNEKLFF.

The chain links TRBV7-3 to TRBJ2-6; no firm D call. V dropped 5 bases and J dropped 4 bases, with 12 bases sitting between them. Per the germline V gene, CDR1 is SGHTA and CDR2 is FQGTGA. The CDR3 is 15 amino acids. CDR3 in DNA: TGTGCCAGCAGCCCAAGAGCGACGGGGGCCAACGTCCTGACTTTC. Translation gives CASSPRATGANVLTF.